The 3 T cell receptor beta chains in this list originate from one sample, sequenced in a study of control samples from healthy donors and cancer patients. Profiling relied on immunoSEQ multiplex PCR, and the TCRdb table lists in-frame clones only, not all of them. The sample shows around 170,000 clones, about 86% of them seen only once. Sequencing used blood. The source of these receptors is a woman aged 25 to 39 in good health.

As DNA, the CDR3 is TGTGCCAGCAGTTTAGGGACGTCCGGGGCTTTCTTT. The encoded protein is CASSLGTSGAFF. J is TRBJ1-1 and V is TRBV12-3 or TRBV12-4; unclear D gene. The V gene lost 1 base and the J gene lost 11 bases, with 11 bases spanning the gap. This CDR3 is built from 12 residues.

This clone showed up just a few times. The chain links TRBV2 to TRBJ2-3; 8 bases are shared with TRBD2. Germline V gene lookup returns CDR1 SNHLY and CDR2 FYNNEI. V was pared by 6 bases and J by 6 bases, with 8 bases of the junction left unmatched. CDR3 size: 14 residues. CDR3 sequence (DNA): TGTGCCAGCAGAGCCCGGGGGGGGACGGATACGCAGTATTTT. Residues: CASRARGGTDTQYF.

This sequence joins TRBV9 and TRBJ1-6, with 9 bases fitting TRBD1. Unmatched junction bases numbered 1, after V lost 0 bases and J lost 9 bases. There are 14 residues in the CDR3. The V gene's germline CDR1 is SGDLS and CDR2 YYNGEE. Here the CDR3 reads CASSVEDRGSPLHF. The CDR3 region has the DNA TGTGCCAGCAGCGTAGAGGACAGGGGTTCACCCCTCCACTTT.